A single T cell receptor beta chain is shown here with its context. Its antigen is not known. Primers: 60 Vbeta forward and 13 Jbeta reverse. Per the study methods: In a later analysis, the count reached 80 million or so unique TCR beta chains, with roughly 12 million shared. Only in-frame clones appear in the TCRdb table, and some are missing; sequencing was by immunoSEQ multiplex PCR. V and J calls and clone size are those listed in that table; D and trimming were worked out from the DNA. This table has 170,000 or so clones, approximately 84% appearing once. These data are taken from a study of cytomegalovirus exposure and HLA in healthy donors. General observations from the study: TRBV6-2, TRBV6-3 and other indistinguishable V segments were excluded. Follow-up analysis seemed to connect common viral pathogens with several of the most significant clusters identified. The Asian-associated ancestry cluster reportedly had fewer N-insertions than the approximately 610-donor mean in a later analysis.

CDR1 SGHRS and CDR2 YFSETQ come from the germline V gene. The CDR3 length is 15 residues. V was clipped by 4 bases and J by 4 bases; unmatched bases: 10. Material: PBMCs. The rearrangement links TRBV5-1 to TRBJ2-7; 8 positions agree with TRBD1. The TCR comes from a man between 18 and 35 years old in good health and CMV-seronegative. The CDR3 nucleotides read TGCGCCAGCAGCAGAACAGGGGGTGAGTGGTACGAGCAGTACTTC. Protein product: CASSRTGGEWYEQYF.